This T cell receptor beta chain was identified during a study of T cell repertoires in cytomegalovirus infection. Study summary: CMV epitopes, recently identified HLA-C-restricted and well-studied HLA-B-restricted, were used. A matching HLA type, together with CMV infection, was signaled by public TCR beta signatures. Regarding the study as a whole: It was HLA-C-restricted CMV-specific TCR beta clonotypes that dominated the response ex vivo. CMV carriers with the relevant HLA were identified by cumulative public TCR beta family frequency.

For this clonotype: Its cognate antigen is unknown.

TCRdb re-called the reads with MiXCR, one entry per CDR3 protein. Counted here are approximately 65,000 distinct CDR3 sequences, just over 20% occurring once; the ten biggest clones make up about 69%. CDR1 is SGHRS, CDR2 YFSETQ, per germline. The CDR3 contains 15 residues. The J segment lost 6 bases and the V segment lost 4 bases, leaving 11 bases of the junction unmatched. This clonotype was sampled from a human donor in good health (CMV status not recorded). Some clones in this sample may be carry-over from other donors' samples. Sequenced material: CD8+ T cells from cultured PBMCs, taken from culture after CMV antigen stimulation. V usage is TRBV5-1 and J usage is TRBJ1-1; TRBD1 aligns across 8 bases. DNA of the CDR3: TGCGCCAGCAGCACGGGACAGGAGGCGCTGGCTGAAGCTTTCTTT. Translation: CASSTGQEALAEAFF.